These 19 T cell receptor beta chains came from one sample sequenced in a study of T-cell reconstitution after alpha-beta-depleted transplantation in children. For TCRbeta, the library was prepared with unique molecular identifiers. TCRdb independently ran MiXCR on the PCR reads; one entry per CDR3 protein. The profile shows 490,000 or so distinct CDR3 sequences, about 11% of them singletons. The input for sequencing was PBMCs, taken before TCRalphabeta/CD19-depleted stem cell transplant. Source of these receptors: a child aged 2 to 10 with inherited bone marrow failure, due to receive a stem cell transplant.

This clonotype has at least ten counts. Written as DNA, the CDR3 is TGTGCCAGCAGTTACGGCGCCGGGGAGCAGTTCTTC. It yields the protein CASSYGAGEQFF. This rearrangement joins TRBV6-2 or TRBV6-3 to TRBJ2-1, with D unresolved. The length of the CDR3 is 12 residues. The germline V gene has CDR1 MNHEY and CDR2 SVGEGT. The V end lost 2 bases, the J end lost 10 bases, and 9 bases lay between the germline ends.

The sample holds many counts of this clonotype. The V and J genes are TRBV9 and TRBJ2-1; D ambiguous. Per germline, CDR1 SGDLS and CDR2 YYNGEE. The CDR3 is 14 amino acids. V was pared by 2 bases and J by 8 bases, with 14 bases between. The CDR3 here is CASSVDLGSHEQFF. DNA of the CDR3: TGTGCCAGCAGCGTTGACCTGGGGTCCCATGAGCAGTTCTTC.

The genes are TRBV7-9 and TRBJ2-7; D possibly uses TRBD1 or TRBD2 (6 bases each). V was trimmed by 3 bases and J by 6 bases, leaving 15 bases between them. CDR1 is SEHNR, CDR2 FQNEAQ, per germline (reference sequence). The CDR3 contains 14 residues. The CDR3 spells CASSLGGVGVEQYF. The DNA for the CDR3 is TGTGCCAGCAGCTTGGGGGGCGTTGGGGTCGAGCAGTACTTC.

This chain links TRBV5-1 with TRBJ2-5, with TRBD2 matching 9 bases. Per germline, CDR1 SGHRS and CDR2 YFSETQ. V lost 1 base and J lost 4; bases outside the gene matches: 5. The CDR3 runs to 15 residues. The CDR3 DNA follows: TGCGCCAGCAGCTTGAGCCCGACTAGCGGAGAGACCCAGTACTTC. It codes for CASSLSPTSGETQYF.

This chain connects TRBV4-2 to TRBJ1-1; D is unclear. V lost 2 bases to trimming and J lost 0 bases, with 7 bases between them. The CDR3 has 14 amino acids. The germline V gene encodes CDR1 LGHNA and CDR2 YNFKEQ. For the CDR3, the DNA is TGTGCCAGCAGCCAATTTGCAGTGAACACTGAAGCTTTCTTT. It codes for CASSQFAVNTEAFF.

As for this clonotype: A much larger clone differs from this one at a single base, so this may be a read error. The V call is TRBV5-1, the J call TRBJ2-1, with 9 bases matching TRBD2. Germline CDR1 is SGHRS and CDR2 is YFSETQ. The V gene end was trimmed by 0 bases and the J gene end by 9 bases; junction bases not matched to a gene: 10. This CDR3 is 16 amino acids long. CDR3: CASSLASSGTASEQFF. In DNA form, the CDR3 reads TGCGCCAGCAGCTTGGCGTCTAGCGGGACGGCCAGTGAGCAGTTCTTC. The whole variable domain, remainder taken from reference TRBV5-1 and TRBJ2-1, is KAGVTQTPRYLIKTRGQQVTLSCSPISGHRSVSWYQQTPGQGLQFLFEYFSETQRNKGNFPGRFSGRQFSNSRSEMNVSTLELGDSALYLCASSLASSGTASEQFFGPGTRLTVL.

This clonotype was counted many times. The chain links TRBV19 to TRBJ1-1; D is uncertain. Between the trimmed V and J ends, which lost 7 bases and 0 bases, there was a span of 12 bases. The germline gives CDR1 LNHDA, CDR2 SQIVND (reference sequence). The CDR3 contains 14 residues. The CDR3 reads CASIQRGLNTEAFF. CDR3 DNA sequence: TGTGCCAGTATTCAAAGAGGCTTGAACACTGAAGCTTTCTTT.

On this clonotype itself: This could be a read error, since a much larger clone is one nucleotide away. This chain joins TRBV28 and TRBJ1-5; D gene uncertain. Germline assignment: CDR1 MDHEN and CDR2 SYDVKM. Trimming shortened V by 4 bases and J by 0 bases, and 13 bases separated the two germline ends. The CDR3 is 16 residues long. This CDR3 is CASSSPTYGSNQPQHF. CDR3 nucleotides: TGTGCCAGCAGTTCCCCGACGTATGGTAGCAATCAGCCCCAGCATTTT. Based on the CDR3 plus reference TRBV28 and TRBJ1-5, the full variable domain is DVKVTQSSRYLVKRTGEKVFLECVQDMDHENMFWYRQDPGLGLRLIYFSYDVKMKEKGDIPEGYSVSREKKERFSLILESASTNQTSMYLCASSSPTYGSNQPQHFGDGTRLSIL.

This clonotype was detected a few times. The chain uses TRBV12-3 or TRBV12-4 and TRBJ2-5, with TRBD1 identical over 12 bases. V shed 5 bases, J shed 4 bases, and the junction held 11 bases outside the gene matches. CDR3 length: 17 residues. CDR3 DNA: TGTGCCAGCAGTCCCTCGCACCGGGACAGGGGGCGAGAGACCCAGTACTTC. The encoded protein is CASSPSHRDRGRETQYF.

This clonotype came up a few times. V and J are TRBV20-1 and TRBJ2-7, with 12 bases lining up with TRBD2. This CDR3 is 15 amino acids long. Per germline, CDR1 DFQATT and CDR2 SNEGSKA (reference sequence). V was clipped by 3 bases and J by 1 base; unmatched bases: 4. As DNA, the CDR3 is TGCAGTGCTAGGACTAGCGGGAGAGGTTCCTACGAGCAGTACTTC. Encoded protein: CSARTSGRGSYEQYF.

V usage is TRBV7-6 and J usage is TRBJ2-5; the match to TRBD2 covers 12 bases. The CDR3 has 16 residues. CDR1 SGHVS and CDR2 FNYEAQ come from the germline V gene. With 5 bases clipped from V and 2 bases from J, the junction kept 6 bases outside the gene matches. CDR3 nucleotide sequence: TGTGCCAGCAGCCGTCGGACTAGCGGGATACAAGAGACCCAGTACTTC. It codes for CASSRRTSGIQETQYF.

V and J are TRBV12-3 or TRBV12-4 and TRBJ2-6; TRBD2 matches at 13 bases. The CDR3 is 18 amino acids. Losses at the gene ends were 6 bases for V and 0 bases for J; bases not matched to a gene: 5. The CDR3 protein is CASRNRLAGGSGANVLTF. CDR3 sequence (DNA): TGTGCCAGCAGAAACAGACTAGCGGGAGGCTCTGGGGCCAACGTCCTGACTTTC.

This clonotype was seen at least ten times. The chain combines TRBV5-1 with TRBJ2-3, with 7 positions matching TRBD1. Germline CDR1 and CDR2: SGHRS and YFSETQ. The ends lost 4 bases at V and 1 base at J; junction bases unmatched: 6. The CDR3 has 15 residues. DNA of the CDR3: TGCGCCAGCAGCGCCCGGGACAGCCGCACAGATACGCAGTATTTT. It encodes CASSARDSRTDTQYF.

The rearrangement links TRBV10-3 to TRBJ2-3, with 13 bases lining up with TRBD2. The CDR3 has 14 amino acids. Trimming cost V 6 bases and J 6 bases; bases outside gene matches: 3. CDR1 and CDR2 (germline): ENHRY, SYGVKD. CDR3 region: CAIRGTSGKDTQYF. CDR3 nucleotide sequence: TGTGCCATCAGGGGGACTAGCGGGAAGGATACGCAGTATTTT.

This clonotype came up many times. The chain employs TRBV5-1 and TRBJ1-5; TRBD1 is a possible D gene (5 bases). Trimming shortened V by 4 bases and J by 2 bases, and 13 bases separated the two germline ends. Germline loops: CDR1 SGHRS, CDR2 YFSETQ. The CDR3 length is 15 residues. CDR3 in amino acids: CASSREGTGNQPQHF. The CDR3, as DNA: TGCGCCAGCAGCAGGGAGGGGACCGGCAATCAGCCCCAGCATTTT.

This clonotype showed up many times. DNA for the CDR3: TGTGCCAGCAGTTTCACCGTGACCGTGGACGAGCAGTACTTC. This sequence encodes CASSFTVTVDEQYF. The chain combines TRBV12-3 or TRBV12-4 with TRBJ2-7, with D unresolved. The CDR3 has 14 residues. V was trimmed by 3 bases and J by 5 bases, leaving 14 bases between them.

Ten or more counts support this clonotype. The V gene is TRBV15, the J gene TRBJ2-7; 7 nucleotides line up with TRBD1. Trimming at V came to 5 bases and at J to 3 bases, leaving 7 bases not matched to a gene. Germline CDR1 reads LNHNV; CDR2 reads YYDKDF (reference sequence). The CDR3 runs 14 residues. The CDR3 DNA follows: TGTGCCACCAGCCCCGGGTCAGGGGGCTACGAGCAGTACTTC. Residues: CATSPGSGGYEQYF.

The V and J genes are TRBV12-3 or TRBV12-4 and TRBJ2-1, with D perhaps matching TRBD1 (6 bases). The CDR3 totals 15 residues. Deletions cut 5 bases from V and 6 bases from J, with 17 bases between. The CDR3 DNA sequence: TGTGCCAGCAGTCGTACAGGGAGACTGAGCAATGAGCAGTTCTTC. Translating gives CASSRTGRLSNEQFF.

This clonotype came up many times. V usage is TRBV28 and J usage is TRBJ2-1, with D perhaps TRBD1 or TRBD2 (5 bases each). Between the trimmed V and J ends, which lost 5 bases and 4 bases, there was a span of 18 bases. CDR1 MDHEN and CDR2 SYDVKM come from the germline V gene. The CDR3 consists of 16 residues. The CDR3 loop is CASSPPGTAAYNEQFF. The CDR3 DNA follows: TGTGCCAGCAGTCCACCCGGGACCGCCGCTTACAATGAGCAGTTCTTC.